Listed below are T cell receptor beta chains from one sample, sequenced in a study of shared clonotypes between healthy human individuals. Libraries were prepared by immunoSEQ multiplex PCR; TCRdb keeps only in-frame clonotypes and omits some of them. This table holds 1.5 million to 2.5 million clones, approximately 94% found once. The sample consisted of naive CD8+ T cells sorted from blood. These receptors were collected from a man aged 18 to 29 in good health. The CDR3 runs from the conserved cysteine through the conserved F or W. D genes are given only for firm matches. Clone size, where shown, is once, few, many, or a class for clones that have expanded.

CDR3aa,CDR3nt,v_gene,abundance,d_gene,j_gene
CASSTVSYEQYF,TGTGCCAGCAGCACGGTCTCCTACGAGCAGTACTTC,TRBV7-9,.,.,TRBJ2-7
CASSYSQGNSYGYTF,TGTGCCAGCAGTTACTCCCAAGGGAACAGCTATGGCTACACCTTC,TRBV6-5,.,.,TRBJ1-2
CASRTRGHDTGELFF,TGTGCCAGCAGGACCCGGGGACACGACACCGGGGAGCTGTTTTTT,TRBV7-2,.,.,TRBJ2-2
CASSFGQGEAEQYF,TGTGCCAGCAGTTTTGGCCAGGGGGAGGCCGAGCAGTACTTC,TRBV28,.,.,TRBJ2-7
CASSERGQGVRDEQFF,TGCGCCAGCAGTGAGCGGGGACAGGGGGTACGCGATGAGCAGTTCTTC,TRBV10-1,.,TRBD1,TRBJ2-1
CASSSSSGRNEQFF,TGTGCCAGCAGCTCCTCTAGCGGGCGGAATGAGCAGTTCTTC,TRBV5-6,.,TRBD2,TRBJ2-1
CASSYGGDGYYGYTF,TGTGCCAGCAGTTATGGGGGGGACGGCTACTATGGCTACACCTTC,TRBV28,.,.,TRBJ1-2
CASSQERDSSYEQYF,TGCGCCAGCAGCCAAGAGAGGGACAGCTCCTACGAGCAGTACTTC,TRBV4-3,.,TRBD1,TRBJ2-7
CSVEGQSSTDTQYF,TGCAGCGTTGAGGGGCAGTCTAGCACAGATACGCAGTATTTT,TRBV29-1,.,.,TRBJ2-3
CASSVYLEGRDTQYF,TGTGCCAGCAGTGTATATCTGGAGGGGAGAGATACGCAGTATTTT,TRBV6-1,.,.,TRBJ2-3
CASSQDPGYQETQYF,TGCGCCAGCAGCCAAGATCCTGGGTACCAAGAGACCCAGTACTTC,TRBV4-3,.,.,TRBJ2-5
CASSPTVRTTNEKLFF,TGTGCCAGCAGCCCCACCGTAAGGACAACTAATGAAAAACTGTTTTTT,TRBV7-6,.,.,TRBJ1-4
CASSPYSGGMDEQFF,TGTGCCAGCAGCCCCTATAGCGGGGGGATGGATGAGCAGTTCTTC,TRBV7-9,.,TRBD2,TRBJ2-1
CASSLRVGTYEQYF,TGTGCCAGCAGCCTCAGGGTAGGTACCTACGAGCAGTACTTC,TRBV28,.,.,TRBJ2-7
CASSTGAGTDTQYF,TGTGCCAGCAGTACGGGAGCGGGCACAGATACGCAGTATTTT,TRBV7-9,.,.,TRBJ2-3
CASSQTSGAITDTQYF,TGCGCCAGCAGCCAAACTAGCGGGGCAATCACAGATACGCAGTATTTT,TRBV4-3,.,TRBD2,TRBJ2-3
CASAAGLTYEQYF,TGTGCCAGTGCGGCAGGCCTGACCTACGAGCAGTACTTC,TRBV19,once,.,TRBJ2-7
CASSSAQAYEQYF,TGTGCCAGCAGCTCGGCACAGGCCTACGAGCAGTACTTC,TRBV13,.,.,TRBJ2-7
CASSLRSLWDEQFF,TGTGCCAGCAGTTTACGCTCACTGTGGGACGAGCAGTTCTTC,TRBV27,.,.,TRBJ2-1
CASGLAGAPPWEQYF,TGTGCCAGCGGTTTAGCGGGGGCCCCCCCCTGGGAGCAGTACTTC,TRBV6-5,.,TRBD2,TRBJ2-7
CASSPTGGYQETQYF,TGTGCCAGCAGCCCTACCGGGGGGTACCAAGAGACCCAGTACTTC,TRBV13,.,TRBD2,TRBJ2-5
CASSGLGWYGYTF,TGTGCCAGCAGCGGCCTTGGGTGGTATGGCTACACCTTC,TRBV9,.,.,TRBJ1-2
CASREPGAGLNTEAFF,TGTGCCAGCAGGGAACCCGGGGCAGGTTTGAACACTGAAGCTTTCTTT,TRBV6-1,.,.,TRBJ1-1
CASSPGLASTDTQYF,TGTGCCAGCAGCCCCGGACTAGCGAGCACAGATACGCAGTATTTT,TRBV9,once,TRBD2,TRBJ2-3
CASSPGGNEQYF,TGTGCCAGCAGCCCAGGTGGAAACGAGCAGTACTTC,TRBV5-6,.,.,TRBJ2-7
CASSPGGAGGLYDEQFF,TGCGCCAGCAGCCCCGGAGGAGCGGGGGGCCTCTACGATGAGCAGTTCTTC,TRBV4-1,.,TRBD2,TRBJ2-1
CASSYNTRGELFF,TGTGCCAGCAGTTACAACACGAGGGGGGAGCTGTTTTTT,TRBV6-5,.,.,TRBJ2-2
CASSLARAGKNNEQFF,TGTGCCAGCAGCTTAGCGCGGGCAGGGAAGAACAATGAGCAGTTCTTC,TRBV11-1,.,.,TRBJ2-1
CASSFRNIQYF,TGCGCCAGCAGCTTCCGGAACATTCAGTACTTC,TRBV5-1,.,.,TRBJ2-4
CASSFDVLQETQYF,TGTGCCAGCAGCTTCGATGTACTTCAAGAGACCCAGTACTTC,TRBV11-2,.,.,TRBJ2-5
CASSNAGENNEQFF,TGTGCCAGTAGCAATGCGGGGGAGAACAATGAGCAGTTCTTC,TRBV19,.,TRBD2,TRBJ2-1
CASSPGLTGELFF,TGTGCCAGCAGCCCAGGACTTACCGGGGAGCTGTTTTTT,TRBV6-5,.,.,TRBJ2-2
CASSQGTGGSPGELFF,TGCGCCAGCAGCCAGGGGACAGGGGGATCTCCCGGGGAGCTGTTTTTT,TRBV4-3,.,TRBD1,TRBJ2-2
CASSPGLAGPYEQYF,TGTGCCAGCAGCCCAGGACTAGCGGGACCGTACGAGCAGTACTTC,TRBV5-6,.,TRBD2,TRBJ2-7
CASSLLGNTEAFF,TGTGCCAGCAGCCTGCTGGGAAACACTGAAGCTTTCTTT,TRBV2,.,.,TRBJ1-1
CAWSVLGEGSYEQYF,TGTGCCTGGAGTGTACTGGGGGAGGGCTCCTACGAGCAGTACTTC,TRBV30,.,TRBD2,TRBJ2-7
CASSVGGETAQYF,TGTGCCAGCAGCGTAGGTGGGGAGACGGCCCAGTACTTC,TRBV9,.,.,TRBJ2-5
CASSPSGGTDTQYF,TGTGCCAGCAGTCCATCGGGGGGCACAGATACGCAGTATTTT,TRBV28,.,.,TRBJ2-3
CASSLSAGGLYNEQFF,TGTGCCAGCAGTTTATCGGCGGGAGGGCTCTACAATGAGCAGTTCTTC,TRBV27,once,TRBD2,TRBJ2-1
CSAVGGYTF,TGCAGTGCAGTAGGGGGCTACACCTTC,TRBV20-1,.,.,TRBJ1-2